Each of the 5 T cell receptor beta chains below was sequenced from the same sample in a study of blood T cell repertoires in COVID-19. Assay: immunoSEQ multiplex PCR; the TCRdb copy retains only in-frame clones and omits some. This sample carries approximately 280,000 clones, 89% of them seen once, and the ten largest clones take 12%. The sample taken for sequencing was peripheral blood. These receptors originate from a woman in her sixties with acute or convalescent COVID-19.

This chain connects TRBV6-5 to TRBJ1-6; 7 bases align to TRBD1. V was clipped by 5 bases and J by 9 bases; unmatched bases: 7. The CDR3 loop spans 14 amino acids. Looked up from germline, CDR1 is MNHEY and CDR2 is SVGAGI. The DNA of the CDR3 is TGTGCCAGCAGTCAGAGGACAGGTGGTTCACCCCTCCACTTT. Translation gives CASSQRTGGSPLHF.

The V gene is TRBV19, the J gene TRBJ2-7, with 7 nucleotides matching TRBD2. In germline, CDR1 is LNHDA, CDR2 SQIVND (reference sequence). J lost 3 bases, V lost 5 bases, and 7 bases had no gene match. The CDR3 is made up of 14 amino acids. CDR3 coding DNA: TGTGCCAGTAGTTCGGGAGCGGGAAGCTACGAGCAGTACTTC. It encodes CASSSGAGSYEQYF. The variable domain in full, with the rest retrieved from reference TRBV19 and TRBJ2-7, is DGGITQSPKYLFRKEGQNVTLSCEQNLNHDAMYWYRQDPGQGLRLIYYSQIVNDFQKGDIAEGYSVSREKKESFPLTVTSAQKNPTAFYLCASSSGAGSYEQYFGPGTRLTVT.

This clone was counted many times. This chain links TRBV7-9 with TRBJ2-1, with 11 positions matching TRBD1. V was clipped by 7 bases and J by 5 bases; unmatched bases: 7. The germline gives CDR1 SEHNR, CDR2 FQNEAQ (reference sequence). The CDR3 sequence is 15 residues long. The CDR3 bases are TGTGCCAGCAACCATGGGGGACAGGGGGACAATGAGCAGTTCTTC. Translating gives CASNHGGQGDNEQFF.

The J gene is TRBJ2-5, the V gene TRBV3-1 (or the pseudogene TRBV3-2), with D possibly being TRBD2 (7 bases). This CDR3 is 16 amino acids long. Trimming removed 3 bases from V and 1 base from J, with 15 bases in between. CDR1 LGHDT and CDR2 YNNKEL come from the germline V gene (reference sequence). The CDR3 is CASSHGGAITQETQYF. DNA for the CDR3: TGTGCCAGCAGCCATGGGGGGGCCATTACCCAAGAGACCCAGTACTTC.

The chain uses TRBV15 and TRBJ1-3; D unresolved. The CDR3 sequence is 16 residues long. V lost 0 bases to trimming and J lost 0 bases, with 9 bases between them. Per germline, CDR1 LNHNV and CDR2 YYDKDF (reference sequence). The DNA of the CDR3 is TGTGCCACCAGCAGAGATCGCGGGAACTCTGGAAACACCATATATTTT. Translating gives CATSRDRGNSGNTIYF.